These 32 T cell receptor beta chains share one sample of origin, sequenced in a study of Graves' ophthalmopathy and Graves' hyperthyroidism. TCR beta CDR3 amplification used RNA transcripts. First-round RT-PCR with HTBI primers preceded a second-round multiplex PCR. TCRdb re-derived calls from the multiplex PCR reads in MiXCR, one entry per CDR3 protein. Among fewer than 400,000 distinct CDR3 sequences listed, approximately 20% were seen once. Sequenced material: peripheral blood. The receptors stem from a woman aged 18 to 35 with Graves' ophthalmopathy.

This clonotype was seen at least ten times. The V gene is TRBV7-2, the J gene TRBJ2-2; TRBD2 matches 12 bases. The length of the CDR3 is 17 residues. The germline V gene has CDR1 SGHTA and CDR2 FQGNSA. V shed 5 bases and J 5 bases; nucleotides not matched to a gene: 9. The CDR3 spells CASSPTPGLAGTGELFF. In nucleotides, the CDR3 is TGTGCCAGCAGCCCAACGCCAGGACTAGCGGGGACCGGGGAGCTGTTTTTT. Complete variable domain (other parts from reference TRBV7-2 and TRBJ2-2): GAGVSQSPSNKVTEKGKDVELRCDPISGHTALYWYRQSLGQGLEFLIYFQGNSAPDKSGLPSDRFSAERTGGSVSTLTIQRTQQEDSAVYLCASSPTPGLAGTGELFFGEGSRLTVL.

This clonotype came up many times. CDR3 bases: TGTGCCAGCAGCGTAGCCGGGACAGGGAGAACTGAAGCTTTCTTT. It translates to CASSVAGTGRTEAFF. The J gene is TRBJ1-1, the V gene TRBV9; 9 positions agree with TRBD1. V was clipped by 0 bases and J by 5 bases; unmatched bases: 5. CDR1 is SGDLS and CDR2 is YYNGEE in the germline V gene. The CDR3 extends over 15 amino acids.

This clonotype was counted many times. V and J are TRBV7-2 and TRBJ2-7; D possibly uses TRBD1 or TRBD2 (6 bases each). Per germline, CDR1 SGHTA and CDR2 FQGNSA. The CDR3 is 13 residues long. V dropped 5 bases and J dropped 5 bases, with 13 bases sitting between them. The CDR3 reads CASSLGRDNEQYF. DNA for the CDR3: TGTGCCAGCAGCCTAGGGCGGGACAACGAGCAGTACTTC.

In its sample, this clonotype was seen a few times. At one end, the junction sequence differs from germline, possibly due to a read error. The rearrangement joins TRBV12-3 or TRBV12-4 to TRBJ1-1, with D maybe TRBD1 (5 bases). The CDR3 sequence is 11 residues long. CDR3 DNA: TGTGCCAACAGGAAGAACACTGAAGCCTTCTTT. Protein product: CANRKNTEAFF.

Many counts were recorded for this clonotype. The V call is TRBV6-1, the J call TRBJ1-1; 11 bases align to TRBD1. The junction had 8 bases not matched to a gene; V was cut back by 4 bases and J by 4 bases. Germline V CDR1 and CDR2: MNHNS, SASEGT. The length of the CDR3 is 16 residues. The CDR3 sequence is CASSGDRGGIFTEAFF. The CDR3 bases are TGTGCCAGCAGTGGGGACAGGGGGGGAATTTTCACTGAAGCTTTCTTT.

The V call is TRBV24-1, the J call TRBJ2-2, with a tentative D call TRBD2 (5 bases). Trimming stripped 5 bases from V and 6 bases from J, with 6 bases between. Germline lookup yields CDR1 KGHDR and CDR2 SFDVKD. The CDR3 consists of 12 residues. The CDR3 sequence: CATSVRAGELFF. The CDR3 nucleotides are TGTGCCACCAGTGTGAGGGCCGGGGAGCTGTTTTTT.

This clonotype was observed at least ten times. The chain links TRBV5-1 to TRBJ1-6; the D gene is possibly TRBD1 (5 bases). V dropped 1 base and J dropped 6 bases, with 14 bases sitting between them. The CDR3 is made up of 16 amino acids. CDR1 is SGHRS, CDR2 YFSETQ, per germline. This CDR3 reads CASSLSGDRANSPLHF. DNA of the CDR3: TGCGCCAGCAGCTTGTCCGGAGACAGAGCTAATTCACCCCTCCACTTT.

This clonotype was counted at least ten times. The CDR3 bases are TGTGCCAGCCGGAGGGATTCCTCTGGGGCCAACGTCCTGACTTTC. Encoded protein: CASRRDSSGANVLTF. The chain employs TRBV6-2 or TRBV6-3 and TRBJ2-6; D is possibly TRBD2 (6 bases). This CDR3 has 15 amino acids. Germline lookup yields CDR1 MNHEY and CDR2 SVGEGT. V gave up 8 bases and J gave up 0 bases, with 11 bases separating them.

The table lists this clonotype with many counts. J is TRBJ1-1 and V is TRBV7-9; no clear D gene. From germline, CDR1 is SEHNR and CDR2 FQNEAQ (reference sequence). Deletions cut 5 bases from V and 4 bases from J, with 8 bases between. The CDR3 contains 12 residues. The CDR3 is CASSGSATEAFF. CDR3 DNA: TGTGCCAGCAGCGGGTCGGCCACTGAAGCTTTCTTT.

This chain links TRBV28 with TRBJ1-6; D is perhaps TRBD1 (6 bases). The CDR3 totals 13 residues. V lost 9 bases to trimming and J lost 2 bases, with 8 bases between them. CDR1 MDHEN and CDR2 SYDVKM come from the germline V gene. The CDR3 spells CASDRTYNSPLHF. The CDR3 DNA follows: TGTGCCAGTGACAGGACCTATAATTCACCCCTCCACTTT.

This clonotype came up many times. This chain connects TRBV6-5 to TRBJ2-7; no firm D call. Germline V gives CDR1 MNHEY, CDR2 SVGAGI. The CDR3 length is 12 residues. Trimming shortened V by 6 bases and J by 6 bases, and 12 bases separated the two germline ends. In DNA form, the CDR3 reads TGTGCCAGCAGCCCCCGGCCGGGCGAGCAGTACTTC. It translates to CASSPRPGEQYF.

This clonotype was counted ten times or more. The V and J genes are TRBV10-3 and TRBJ1-5; D remains unclear. With 3 bases removed from V and 6 bases from J, the gap between germline ends came to 6 bases. CDR3 length equals 12 residues. CDR1 and CDR2 (germline): ENHRY, SYGVKD. The chain's CDR3 is CAISEYSQPQHF. The CDR3, as DNA: TGTGCCATCAGTGAATACAGTCAGCCCCAGCATTTT.

The chain carries TRBV6-1 and TRBJ2-3; possibly TRBD2 for D (5 bases). V gave up 7 bases and J gave up 4 bases, with 12 bases separating them. Germline CDR1 reads MNHNS; CDR2 reads SASEGT. The CDR3 loop spans 13 amino acids. CDR3 amino acids: CASMASTSDTQYF. CDR3 nucleotide sequence: TGTGCCAGCATGGCTAGCACCTCAGATACGCAGTATTTT.

This clonotype was observed at least ten times. This chain uses TRBV28 with TRBJ1-5; possible D gene TRBD1, 5 bases. V lost 2 bases to trimming and J lost 6 bases, with 14 bases between them. The CDR3 length is 15 residues. Germline-derived CDR1 and CDR2 are MDHEN and SYDVKM. CDR3 DNA: TGTGCCAGCAGTTTAACATCAGGGTTGGGTCAGCCCCAGCATTTT. It specifies CASSLTSGLGQPQHF.

This clonotype was seen many times. V is TRBV6-5 and J is TRBJ1-3, with unresolved D. CDR1 is MNHEY, CDR2 SVGAGI, per germline. The length of the CDR3 is 15 residues. V lost 6 bases and J lost 0, with 12 bases in between. This CDR3 is CASRAVGYSGNTIYF. The CDR3 bases are TGTGCCAGCAGGGCGGTGGGGTACTCTGGAAACACCATATATTTT.

The table lists this clonotype with many counts. This chain connects TRBV29-1 to TRBJ1-1; 8 bases align to TRBD1. The CDR3 has 14 amino acids. The germline V gene encodes CDR1 SQVTM and CDR2 ANQGSEA. The trim removed 4 bases at V and 10 bases at J, leaving 14 bases unmatched. The CDR3, as DNA: TGCAGCGTTGGGAGGACAGGGCCTCTAAAGGGAGCTTTCTTT. It is translated as CSVGRTGPLKGAFF.

V usage is TRBV29-1 and J usage is TRBJ1-2; TRBD1 agrees at 7 bases. The length of the CDR3 is 12 residues. J gave up 6 bases and V 8 bases, and 9 bases lay outside the gene matches. Germline CDR1 SQVTM, CDR2 ANQGSEA. CDR3 sequence: CSTDRAGDGYTF. The CDR3 DNA reads as TGCAGCACCGACAGGGCCGGGGATGGCTACACCTTC.

V gene TRBV7-2 combines with J gene TRBJ1-1; D is unresolved. This CDR3 is 11 amino acids long. Trimming left V 10 bases short and J 5 bases short, with 11 bases between. In germline, CDR1 is SGHTA, CDR2 FQGNSA. The CDR3: CAIPLGTEAFF. The CDR3 DNA is TGTGCCATTCCCCTTGGGACTGAAGCTTTCTTT.

This clonotype came up many times. The chain carries TRBV19 and TRBJ2-7, with D unresolved. The CDR3 has 17 amino acids. The V end lost 2 bases, the J end lost 1 base, and 18 bases lay between the germline ends. Per the germline V gene, CDR1 is LNHDA and CDR2 is SQIVND (reference sequence). This CDR3 is CASSISMGKMESYEQYF. DNA for the CDR3: TGTGCCAGTAGTATATCCATGGGTAAGATGGAGTCCTACGAGCAGTACTTC.

This clonotype was seen a handful of times. The V gene is TRBV6-5, the J gene TRBJ2-7; 10 bases are a match to TRBD1. V was clipped by 4 bases and J by 4 bases; unmatched bases: 7. Germline V lookup: CDR1 MNHEY, CDR2 SVGAGI. The CDR3 has 15 amino acids. CDR3 region: CASSSPGQGIYEQYF. Here the CDR3 DNA reads TGTGCCAGCAGTTCCCCGGGACAGGGGATTTACGAGCAGTACTTC.

This clonotype occurred many times. V usage is TRBV7-9 and J usage is TRBJ1-5, with D perhaps matching TRBD1 (5 bases). This CDR3 has 19 residues. Trimming removed 1 base from V and 1 base from J, with 20 bases in between. Germline CDR1 and CDR2: SEHNR and FQNEAQ (reference sequence). The CDR3 protein is CASSLGSGDVGRSNQPQHF. The CDR3 coding sequence is TGTGCCAGCAGCTTAGGGTCCGGGGACGTCGGGAGGAGCAATCAGCCCCAGCATTTT.

This clonotype occurred many times. The chain is built from TRBV30 and TRBJ1-6; TRBD1 is a possible D gene (5 bases). CDR3 length equals 16 residues. V was pared by 6 bases and J by 5 bases, with 20 bases between. Germline V gives CDR1 GTSNPN, CDR2 SVGIG (reference sequence). Written as DNA, the CDR3 is TGTGCCTGCCCGAGAGTCGGGGCAGTGAATAATTCACCCCTCCACTTT. It encodes CACPRVGAVNNSPLHF.

This clonotype has a count of ten or more. The genes are TRBV7-3 and TRBJ2-7, with D uncertain. Germline loops: CDR1 SGHTA, CDR2 FQGTGA. V gave up 0 bases and J gave up 5 bases, with 8 bases separating them. CDR3 length: 13 amino acids. CDR3 protein: CASSLTDTNEQYF. Here the CDR3 DNA reads TGTGCCAGCAGCTTAACCGACACCAACGAGCAGTACTTC.

This clonotype was recorded at least ten times. The chain is built from TRBV7-9 and TRBJ2-4; no clear D gene. Germline V gene lookup returns CDR1 SEHNR and CDR2 FQNEAQ (reference sequence). The CDR3 is 14 amino acids. The V gene lost 5 bases and the J gene lost 1 base, with 9 bases spanning the gap. CDR3 sequence: CASSPGRAKNIQYF. The CDR3 nucleotides read TGTGCCAGCAGCCCCGGCCGGGCCAAAAACATTCAGTACTTC. Based on the CDR3 plus reference TRBV7-9 and TRBJ2-4, the full variable domain is DTGVSQNPRHKITKRGQNVTFRCDPISEHNRLYWYRQTLGQGPEFLTYFQNEAQLEKSRLLSDRFSAERPKGSFSTLEIQRTEQGDSAMYLCASSPGRAKNIQYFGAGTRLSVL.

This clonotype was counted at least ten times. The CDR3 region is CASRVMQGARQETQYF. CDR3 nucleotide sequence: TGTGCCAGCAGAGTTATGCAGGGCGCGAGGCAAGAGACCCAGTACTTC. V usage is TRBV6-5 and J usage is TRBJ2-5; a weak D match, TRBD1 (5 bases). V was clipped by 6 bases and J by 2 bases, with 19 bases between them. The CDR3 is made up of 16 amino acids. Germline V CDR1 and CDR2: MNHEY, SVGAGI.

This clonotype was picked up many times. The chain employs TRBV19 and TRBJ1-2, with TRBD1 identical over 7 bases. CDR1 LNHDA and CDR2 SQIVND come from the germline V gene (reference sequence). V shed 5 bases and J 3 bases; nucleotides not matched to a gene: 6. The CDR3 covers 14 residues. The DNA for the CDR3 is TGTGCCAGTAGTTCAACCGGGACAGACTATGGCTACACCTTC. Its protein product is CASSSTGTDYGYTF.

This clonotype has at least ten counts. The rearrangement links TRBV7-8 to TRBJ2-7; D is unclear. The germline V gene has CDR1 SGHVS and CDR2 FQNEAQ. The V end was cut by 5 bases, the J end by 4 bases, with 15 bases between. The CDR3 loop spans 14 amino acids. DNA for the CDR3: TGTGCCAGCAGCCCCACGGTCCCCGCGTACGAGCAGTACTTC. It yields the protein CASSPTVPAYEQYF.

This clonotype was picked up many times. The V gene is TRBV15, the J gene TRBJ1-2, with 7 nucleotides matching TRBD1. Germline lookup yields CDR1 LNHNV and CDR2 YYDKDF (reference sequence). Trimming removed 0 bases from V and 8 bases from J; junction bases left unmatched: 6. The CDR3 spans 14 residues. This chain's CDR3 is CATSRDQGVGGYTF. The CDR3 DNA follows: TGTGCCACCAGCAGAGATCAGGGGGTAGGGGGCTACACCTTC.

V and J are TRBV24-1 and TRBJ2-2; 7 bases map to TRBD2. The V gene end was trimmed by 5 bases and the J gene end by 2 bases; junction bases not matched to a gene: 4. In germline, CDR1 is KGHDR, CDR2 SFDVKD. This CDR3 region has 15 residues. CDR3 DNA sequence: TGTGCCACCAGTGCCCTAGCGGCAAACACCGGGGAGCTGTTTTTT. Translating it yields CATSALAANTGELFF.

This clonotype was seen ten or more times. V and J are TRBV20-1 and TRBJ1-5; 8 nucleotides align to TRBD1. Trimming took 3 bases from V and 0 from J; bases not matched to a gene: 10. This CDR3 has 17 residues. CDR1 is DFQATT, CDR2 SNEGSKA, per germline (reference sequence). CDR3 region: CSASRSDRALSNQPQHF. Here the CDR3 DNA reads TGCAGTGCTAGCAGGTCGGACAGGGCCCTTAGCAATCAGCCCCAGCATTTT.

This clonotype showed up many times. The chain employs TRBV28 and TRBJ2-5; maybe TRBD2 (8 bases). Germline lookup yields CDR1 MDHEN and CDR2 SYDVKM. The CDR3 has 16 amino acids. V shed 3 bases and J shed 9 bases, with 23 bases lying between them. CDR3: CASSFQGRGPGGAQYF. CDR3 DNA: TGTGCCAGCAGTTTTCAGGGAAGGGGGCCGGGAGGGGCCCAGTACTTC.

The sample holds many counts of this clonotype. The chain carries TRBV28 and TRBJ2-7; TRBD1 aligns across 9 bases. CDR1 and CDR2 (germline): MDHEN, SYDVKM. V gave up 3 bases and J gave up 6 bases; unmatched junction bases: 6. The CDR3 is 14 residues long. The CDR3: CASSFTGGFGEQYF. In DNA form, the CDR3 reads TGTGCCAGCAGTTTTACAGGGGGCTTCGGCGAGCAGTACTTC.